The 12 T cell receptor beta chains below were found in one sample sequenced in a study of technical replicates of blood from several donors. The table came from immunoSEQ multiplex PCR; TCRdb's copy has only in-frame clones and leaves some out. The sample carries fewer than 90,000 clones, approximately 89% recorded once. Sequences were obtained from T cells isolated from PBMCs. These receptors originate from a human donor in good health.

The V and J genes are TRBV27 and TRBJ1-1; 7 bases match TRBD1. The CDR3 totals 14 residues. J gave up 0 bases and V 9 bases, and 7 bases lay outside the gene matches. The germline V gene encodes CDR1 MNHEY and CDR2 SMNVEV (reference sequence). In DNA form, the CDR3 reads TGTGCCAGTGCAGGGGGGTACATGAACACTGAAGCTTTCTTT. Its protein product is CASAGGYMNTEAFF.

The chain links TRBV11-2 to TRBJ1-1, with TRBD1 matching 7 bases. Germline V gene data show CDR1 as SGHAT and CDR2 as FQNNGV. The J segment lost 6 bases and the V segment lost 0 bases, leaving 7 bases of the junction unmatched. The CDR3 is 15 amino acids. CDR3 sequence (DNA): TGTGCCAGCAGCTTAGACCTAGACAGGGTATCTGAAGCTTTCTTT. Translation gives CASSLDLDRVSEAFF.

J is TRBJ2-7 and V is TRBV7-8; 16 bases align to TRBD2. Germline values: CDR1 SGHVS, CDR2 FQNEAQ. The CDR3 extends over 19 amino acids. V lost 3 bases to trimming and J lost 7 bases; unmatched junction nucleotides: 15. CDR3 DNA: TGTGCCAGCAGCTTGGGACCGGGACTAGCGGGAGGGCCGGATCGGGAGCAGTACTTC. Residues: CASSLGPGLAGGPDREQYF.

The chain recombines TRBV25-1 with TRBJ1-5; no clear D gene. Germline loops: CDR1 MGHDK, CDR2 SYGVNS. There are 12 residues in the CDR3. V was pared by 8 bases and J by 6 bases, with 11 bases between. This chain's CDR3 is CASSIGSQPQHF. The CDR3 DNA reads TGTGCCAGCTCTATTGGTAGTCAGCCCCAGCATTTT.

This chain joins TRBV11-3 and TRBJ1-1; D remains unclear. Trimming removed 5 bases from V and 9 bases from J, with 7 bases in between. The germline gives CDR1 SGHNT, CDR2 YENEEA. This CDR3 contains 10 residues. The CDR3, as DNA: TGTGCCAGCAGCGAGGTTAAAGCTTTCTTT. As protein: CASSEVKAFF.

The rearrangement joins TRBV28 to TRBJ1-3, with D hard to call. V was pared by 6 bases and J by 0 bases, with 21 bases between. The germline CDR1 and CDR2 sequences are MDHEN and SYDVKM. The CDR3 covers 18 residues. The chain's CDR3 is CASSPKNLGDGSGNTIYF. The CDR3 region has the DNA TGTGCCAGCAGCCCTAAGAACCTGGGAGACGGCTCTGGAAACACCATATATTTT.

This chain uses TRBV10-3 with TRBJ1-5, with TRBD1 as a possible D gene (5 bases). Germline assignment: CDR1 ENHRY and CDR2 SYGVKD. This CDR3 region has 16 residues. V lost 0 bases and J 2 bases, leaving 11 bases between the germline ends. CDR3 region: CAISESQGLGNQPQHF. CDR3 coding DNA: TGTGCCATCAGTGAGTCGCAGGGCTTAGGCAATCAGCCCCAGCATTTT.

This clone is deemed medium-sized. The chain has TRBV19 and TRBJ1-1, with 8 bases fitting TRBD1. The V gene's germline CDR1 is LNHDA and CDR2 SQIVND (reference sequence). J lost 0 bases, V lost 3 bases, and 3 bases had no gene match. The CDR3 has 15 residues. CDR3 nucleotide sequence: TGTGCCAGTAGTATGGGGGACAGGATGAACACTGAAGCTTTCTTT. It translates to CASSMGDRMNTEAFF.

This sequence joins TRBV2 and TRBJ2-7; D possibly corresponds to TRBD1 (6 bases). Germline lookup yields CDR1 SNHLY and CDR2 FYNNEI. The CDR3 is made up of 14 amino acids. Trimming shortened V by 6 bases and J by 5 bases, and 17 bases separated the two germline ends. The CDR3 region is CASSEGTLVHEQYF. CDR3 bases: TGTGCCAGCAGCGAGGGGACATTAGTTCACGAGCAGTACTTC.

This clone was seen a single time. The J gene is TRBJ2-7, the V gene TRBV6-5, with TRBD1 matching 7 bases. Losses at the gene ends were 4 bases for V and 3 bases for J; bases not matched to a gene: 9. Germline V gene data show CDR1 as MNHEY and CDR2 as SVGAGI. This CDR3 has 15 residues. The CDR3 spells CASSSRGQLIYEQYF. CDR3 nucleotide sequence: TGTGCCAGCAGTTCCCGGGGACAGTTGATCTACGAGCAGTACTTC.

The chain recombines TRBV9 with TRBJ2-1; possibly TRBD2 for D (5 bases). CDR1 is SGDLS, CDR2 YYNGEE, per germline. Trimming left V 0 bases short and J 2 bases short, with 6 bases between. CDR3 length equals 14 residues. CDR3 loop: CASSVDGAYNEQFF. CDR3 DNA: TGTGCCAGCAGCGTAGACGGGGCCTACAATGAGCAGTTCTTC.

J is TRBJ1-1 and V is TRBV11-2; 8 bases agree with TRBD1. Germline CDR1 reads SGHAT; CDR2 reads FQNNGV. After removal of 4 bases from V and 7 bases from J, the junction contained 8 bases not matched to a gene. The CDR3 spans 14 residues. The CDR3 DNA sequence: TGTGCCAGCAGCTGGCAGGGGGCGATAAATGAAGCTTTCTTT. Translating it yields CASSWQGAINEAFF.